This TCR beta chain was identified in a study of shared clonotypes between healthy human individuals. Findings and limits, study-wide: Since donors were few, the genetic and exposure-history diversity represented was limited.

This was a deep-level run. Sorted-subset replicate PCRs used 200 ng of genomic DNA. This amount corresponded to about 30,000 T cell genomes. The data were produced by immunoSEQ multiplex PCR, yet TCRdb's version contains in-frame clones alone and is incomplete. The sample shows more than 1.2 million clones, approximately 98.5% of them seen only once. CDR1 and CDR2 from the germline V gene are SGHTA and FQGNSA. V dropped 4 bases and J dropped 9; count of bases not matched to a gene: 9. The CDR3 has 14 residues. With respect to this clone: Its antigen remains unknown.

The chain uses TRBV7-2 and TRBJ2-7; 10 bases agree with TRBD1. This TCR came from a man under 40 in good health. The source material was naive CD4+ T cells sorted from blood. Regarding subset: CD45RA+ positively selected. In DNA, the CDR3 is TGTGCCAGCAGCTACCGGGACAGGGGCGCCTCGCAGTACTTC. This encodes CASSYRDRGASQYF.